This TCR beta chain originates from a study of blood T cell repertoires in COVID-19. Looking at the study overall: Both acute and convalescent COVID-19 samples were obtained from the United States, Italy and Spain. Nucleic acid was either cDNA or gDNA, and it came from T cells, B-cell-depleted T cells, or PBMCs.

Trimming took 4 bases from V and 0 from J, leaving 6 bases between them. The CDR3 is 13 residues long. Germline V gene data show CDR1 as LGHNA and CDR2 as YSLEER. Profiling relied on immunoSEQ multiplex PCR, and the TCRdb table lists in-frame clones only, not all of them. The sample lists 200,000 to 250,000 clones, 80% to 90% occurring once. The chain uses TRBV4-3 and TRBJ1-1; D may be TRBD1 (6 bases). Sequencing was performed on peripheral blood. The clonotype was recovered from a woman of 80 years or more with acute or convalescent COVID-19. The CDR3 loop is CASSPGVNTEAFF. The DNA of the CDR3 is TGCGCCAGCAGCCCAGGGGTGAACACTGAAGCTTTCTTT.